This TCR beta chain was captured by sequencing in a study of control samples from healthy donors and cancer patients. The length of the CDR3 is 15 residues. Germline CDR1 reads SGHTA; CDR2 reads FQGNSA. V dropped 5 bases and J dropped 3; count of bases not matched to a gene: 3. Data came from immunoSEQ multiplex PCR; TCRdb stores just in-frame clones and leaves some out. Among 150,000 or so clones, more than 85% were seen once, and the ten largest hold 2% to 2.5%. The source of this sequence is a man aged 45-60 years in good health. Material for sequencing was blood. The chain has TRBV7-2 and TRBJ2-4; 11 nucleotides match TRBD1. The CDR3 region is CASSPGQGDKNIQYF. For the CDR3, the DNA is TGTGCCAGCAGCCCGGGACAGGGGGACAAAAACATTCAGTACTTC.